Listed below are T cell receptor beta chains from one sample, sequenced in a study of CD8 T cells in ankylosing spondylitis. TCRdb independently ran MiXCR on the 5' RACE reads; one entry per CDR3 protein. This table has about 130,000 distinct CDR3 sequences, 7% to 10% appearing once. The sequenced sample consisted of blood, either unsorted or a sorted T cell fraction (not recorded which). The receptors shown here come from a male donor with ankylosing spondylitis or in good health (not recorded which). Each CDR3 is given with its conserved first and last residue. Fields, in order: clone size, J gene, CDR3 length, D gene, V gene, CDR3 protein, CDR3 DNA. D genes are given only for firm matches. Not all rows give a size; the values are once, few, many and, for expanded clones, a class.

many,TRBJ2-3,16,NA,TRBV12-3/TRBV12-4,CASSFYLREFADTQYF,TGTGCCAGCAGTTTTTATCTACGGGAGTTTGCAGATACGCAGTATTTT
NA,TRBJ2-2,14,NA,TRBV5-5,CASSRTEGTGELFF,TGTGCCAGCAGCAGGACAGAGGGCACCGGGGAGCTGTTTTTT
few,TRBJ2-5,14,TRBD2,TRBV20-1,CSAQGGLAEETQYF,TGCAGTGCACAGGGTGGACTAGCTGAAGAGACCCAGTACTTC
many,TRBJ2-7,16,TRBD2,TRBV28,CASRVVWGSGMYEQYF,TGTGCCAGCAGAGTCGTTTGGGGTAGCGGGATGTACGAGCAGTACTTC
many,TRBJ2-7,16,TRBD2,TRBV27,CASSLRRERGSYEQYF,TGTGCCAGCAGTTTAAGGCGGGAGCGGGGCTCCTACGAGCAGTACTTC
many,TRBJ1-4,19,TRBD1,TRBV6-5,CASSSVGQGYFATNEKLFF,TGTGCCAGCAGTTCTGTCGGACAGGGCTACTTTGCAACTAATGAAAAACTGTTTTTT
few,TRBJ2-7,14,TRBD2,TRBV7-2,CASRTSGTSFKQYF,TGTGCCAGCAGGACATCCGGGACTAGCTTTAAGCAGTACTTC
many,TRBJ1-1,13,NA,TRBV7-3,CASSRRADTEAFF,TGTGCCAGCAGCCGTAGGGCCGACACTGAAGCTTTCTTT
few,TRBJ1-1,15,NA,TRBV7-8,CASSLFGQLNTEAFF,TGTGCCAGCAGCTTATTCGGTCAGTTGAACACTGAAGCTTTCTTT
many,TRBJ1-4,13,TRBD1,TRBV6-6,CASWAGGYEKLFF,TGTGCCAGCTGGGCAGGGGGATATGAAAAACTGTTTTTT
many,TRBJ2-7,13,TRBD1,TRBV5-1,CASSLTGGGEQYF,TGCGCCAGCAGCTTGACAGGGGGAGGCGAGCAGTACTTC
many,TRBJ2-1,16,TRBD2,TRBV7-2,CASSRTSGLSYNEQFF,TGTGCCAGCAGCAGGACTAGCGGGCTCTCCTACAATGAGCAGTTCTTC
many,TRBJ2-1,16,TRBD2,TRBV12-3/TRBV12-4,CASSSNRLAGYNEQFF,TGTGCCAGCAGTTCCAATCGACTAGCGGGATACAATGAGCAGTTCTTC
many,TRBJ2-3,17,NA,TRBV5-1,CASSLDTRSGGGDTQYF,TGCGCCAGCAGCTTGGACACAAGGTCGGGCGGTGGAGATACGCAGTATTTT
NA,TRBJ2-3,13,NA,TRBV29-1,CSVGRRLTDTQYF,TGCAGCGTTGGGAGAAGGCTCACAGATACGCAGTATTTT
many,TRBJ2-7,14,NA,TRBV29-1,CSVEDTGRSYEQYF,TGCAGCGTTGAAGATACGGGAAGGTCCTACGAGCAGTACTTC
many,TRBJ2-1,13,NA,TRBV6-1,CASSGPSAWGQFF,TGTGCCAGCAGTGGTCCTTCTGCATGGGGGCAGTTCTTC
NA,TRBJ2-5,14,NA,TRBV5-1,CASSLRPNQETQYF,TGCGCCAGCAGCTTGCGACCGAACCAAGAGACCCAGTACTTC
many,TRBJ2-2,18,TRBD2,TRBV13,CASSSTSGKEVYTGELFF,TGTGCCAGCAGCTCGACTAGCGGGAAAGAGGTTTACACCGGGGAGCTGTTTTTT
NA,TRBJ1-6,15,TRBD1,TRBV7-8,CASSLLAGGNSPLHF,TGTGCCAGCAGCTTATTGGCAGGGGGCAATTCACCCCTCCACTTT
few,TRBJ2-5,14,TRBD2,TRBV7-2,CASSRAGGSETQYF,TGTGCCAGCTCTCGGGCGGGAGGGTCTGAGACCCAGTACTTC
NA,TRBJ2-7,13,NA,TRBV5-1,CASSLAGPFEQYF,TGCGCCAGCAGCTTAGCGGGTCCATTTGAGCAGTACTTC
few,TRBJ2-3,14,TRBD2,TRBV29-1,CSVDGGSGTDTQYF,TGCAGCGTTGACGGGGGGAGCGGCACAGATACGCAGTATTTT
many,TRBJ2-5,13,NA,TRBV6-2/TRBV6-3,CASSTGSQETQYF,TGTGCCAGCAGCACCGGATCACAAGAGACCCAGTACTTC
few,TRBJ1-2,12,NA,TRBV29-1,CSVKTGPGGYTF,TGCAGCGTCAAGACAGGACCTGGGGGCTACACCTTC
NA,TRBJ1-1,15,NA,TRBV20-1,CSAPDWGVMNTEAFF,TGCAGTGCCCCGGACTGGGGGGTGATGAACACTGAAGCTTTCTTT
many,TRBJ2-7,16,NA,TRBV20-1,CSARGSGTRVPYEQYF,TGCAGTGCTAGAGGCTCCGGGACCAGGGTTCCCTACGAGCAGTACTTC
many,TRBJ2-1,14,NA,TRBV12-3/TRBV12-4,CASTWGQRDNEQFF,TGTGCCAGCACCTGGGGACAAAGAGACAATGAGCAGTTCTTC
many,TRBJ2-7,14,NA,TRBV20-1,CSVSRGSTYYEQYF,TGCAGTGTCAGCCGGGGGAGTACTTACTACGAGCAGTACTTC
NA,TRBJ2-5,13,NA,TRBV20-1,CSARERQQETQYF,TGCAGTGCTAGAGAGAGACAGCAAGAGACCCAGTACTTC
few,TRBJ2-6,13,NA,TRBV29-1,CSVKESGANVLTF,TGCAGCGTTAAGGAGTCTGGGGCCAACGTCCTGACTTTC
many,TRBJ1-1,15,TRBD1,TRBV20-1,CSARDRTGYGTEAFF,TGCAGTGCTAGAGATAGGACAGGGTATGGCACTGAAGCTTTCTTT
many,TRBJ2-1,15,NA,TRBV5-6,CASSLTGAGYNEQFF,TGTGCCAGCAGCCTAACAGGGGCGGGGTACAATGAGCAGTTCTTC
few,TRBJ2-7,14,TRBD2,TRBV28,CASSISGTSYEQYF,TGTGCCAGCAGTATTAGCGGGACATCCTACGAGCAGTACTTC
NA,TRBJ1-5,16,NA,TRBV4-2,CASSQGEGGSNQPQHF,TGTGCCAGCAGCCAAGGGGAGGGTGGGAGCAATCAGCCCCAGCATTTT
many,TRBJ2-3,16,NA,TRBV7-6,CASSSSAGIVTDTQYF,TGTGCCAGCAGCTCCTCAGCAGGGATAGTCACAGATACGCAGTATTTT
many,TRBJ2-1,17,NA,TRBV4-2,CASSQEATRGSYNEQFF,TGTGCCAGCAGCCAAGAGGCGACTAGGGGCTCCTACAATGAGCAGTTCTTC
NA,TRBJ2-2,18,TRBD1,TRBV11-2,CASSSQPLGQANTGELFF,TGTGCCAGCAGCTCCCAACCTTTGGGACAGGCGAACACCGGGGAGCTGTTTTTT
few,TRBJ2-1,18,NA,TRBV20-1,CSARDPRSSVFKGDEQFF,TGCAGTGCTAGAGATCCACGGTCTAGCGTTTTTAAAGGCGATGAGCAGTTCTTC
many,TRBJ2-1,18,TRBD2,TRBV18,CASSPSGLALSSYNEQFF,TGTGCCAGCTCTCCTTCGGGACTAGCGCTCAGCTCCTACAATGAGCAGTTCTTC
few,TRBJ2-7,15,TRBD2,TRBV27,CASSLGLAATGEQYF,TGTGCCAGCAGTTTAGGACTAGCGGCGACGGGGGAGCAGTACTTC
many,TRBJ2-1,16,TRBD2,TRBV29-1,CSVEDVTSGMFDEQFF,TGCAGCGTTGAAGATGTGACTAGCGGGATGTTCGATGAGCAGTTCTTC
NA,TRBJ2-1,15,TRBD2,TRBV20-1,CSAGLAGGYYNEQFF,TGCAGTGCTGGACTAGCGGGAGGGTACTACAATGAGCAGTTCTTC
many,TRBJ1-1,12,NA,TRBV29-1,CSASGWDTEAFF,TGCAGCGCCTCGGGGTGGGACACTGAAGCTTTCTTT
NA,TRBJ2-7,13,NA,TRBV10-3,CAISESRLHEQYF,TGTGCCATCAGTGAGTCTAGGCTGCACGAGCAGTACTTC
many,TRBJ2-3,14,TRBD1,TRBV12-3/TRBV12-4,CASTFGQGADTQYF,TGTGCCAGCACCTTCGGACAGGGGGCAGATACGCAGTATTTT
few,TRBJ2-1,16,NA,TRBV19,CASSIQEGLRYNEQFF,TGTGCCAGTAGTATACAGGAGGGACTTCGATACAATGAGCAGTTCTTC
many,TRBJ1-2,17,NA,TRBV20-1,CSARALGTKGLGYGYTF,TGCAGTGCTAGAGCTCTAGGGACTAAGGGGCTCGGCTATGGCTACACCTTC
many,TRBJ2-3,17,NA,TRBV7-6,CASSQLGQLGATDTQYF,TGTGCCAGCAGCCAATTAGGACAACTAGGTGCCACAGATACGCAGTATTTT
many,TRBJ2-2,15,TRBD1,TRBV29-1,CSVGGEGAFTGELFF,TGCAGCGTTGGCGGAGAGGGGGCTTTTACCGGGGAGCTGTTTTTT
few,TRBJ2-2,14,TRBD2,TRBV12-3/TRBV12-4,CASSWDYNTGELFF,TGTGCCAGCAGTTGGGACTATAACACCGGGGAGCTGTTTTTT
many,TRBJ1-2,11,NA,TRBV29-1,CSAEGAYGYTF,TGCAGCGCCGAAGGCGCCTATGGCTACACCTTC
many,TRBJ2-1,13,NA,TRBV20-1,CSARGATYNEQFF,TGCAGTGCTAGAGGGGCTACATACAATGAGCAGTTCTTC
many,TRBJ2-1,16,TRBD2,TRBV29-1,CSVTGLAGGSYNEQFF,TGCAGCGTGACCGGACTAGCGGGAGGCTCCTACAATGAGCAGTTCTTC
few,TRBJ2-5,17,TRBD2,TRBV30,CAWSGTSGRSMEETQYF,TGTGCCTGGAGTGGGACTAGCGGGAGAAGCATGGAAGAGACCCAGTACTTC
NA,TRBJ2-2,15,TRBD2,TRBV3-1,CASSSWTSEAGELFF,TGTGCCAGCAGCTCCTGGACTAGCGAGGCCGGGGAGCTGTTTTTT
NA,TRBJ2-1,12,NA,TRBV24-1,CATSDLTVIPFF,TGTGCCACCAGTGACCTGACAGTGATTCCGTTCTTC